Each of the 29 T cell receptor beta chains below was sequenced from the same sample in a study of beta chain features in type 1 diabetes. Their cognate antigens are unknown. Study outcomes and limitations: TCRB CDR3s from Type 1 diabetes patients were moderately but significantly shorter in all four CD4+ subsets.

Expressed TCRB transcripts got sequenced, as all isolated RNA was reverse transcribed. This table comes from immunoSEQ multiplex PCR, and its TCRdb copy is limited to in-frame clones, with some not included. The sample lists over 600,000 clones, roughly 12% occurring once. The sequenced sample was naive CD4+ T cells from blood. The receptor set was obtained from a man in his thirties or forties with type 1 diabetes.

The DNA of the CDR3 is TGTGCCAGCAGCGTAGTCCCAGCGAACACCGGGGAGCTGTTTTTT. It encodes CASSVVPANTGELFF. The chain uses TRBV9 and TRBJ2-2; D is undetermined. The V and J ends lost 0 bases and 0 bases respectively, with 6 bases between them. Germline V lookup: CDR1 SGDLS, CDR2 YYNGEE. The CDR3 runs to 15 residues.

The genes are TRBV19 and TRBJ2-5; 7 bases are shared with TRBD1. V gave up 3 bases and J gave up 5 bases; unmatched junction bases: 9. CDR3 length equals 15 residues. Germline V gives CDR1 LNHDA, CDR2 SQIVND (reference sequence). CDR3 coding DNA: TGTGCCAGTAGTATCGACACAGGGGTTGGGGAGACCCAGTACTTC. Translated: CASSIDTGVGETQYF.

The chain carries TRBV2 and TRBJ1-1; 8 bases align to TRBD1. V lost 4 bases to trimming and J lost 4 bases; unmatched junction nucleotides: 8. Looked up from germline, CDR1 is SNHLY and CDR2 is FYNNEI. The CDR3 contains 15 residues. The CDR3 loop is CASSGPGGMATEAFF. CDR3 nucleotide sequence: TGTGCCAGCAGTGGGCCAGGGGGCATGGCCACTGAAGCTTTCTTT.

This clone was found a few times. This chain's CDR3 is CASSTQGLGGYTF. CDR3 bases: TGTGCCAGTAGTACTCAGGGACTAGGCGGCTACACCTTC. The chain is built from TRBV19 and TRBJ1-2; a weak D match, TRBD1 (5 bases). This CDR3 is 13 amino acids long. V lost 4 bases to trimming and J lost 8 bases, with 14 bases between them. Germline CDR1 is LNHDA and CDR2 is SQIVND (reference sequence).

In this sample, this clone turned up a few times. DNA for the CDR3: TGCGCCAGCACCCGGGACAAACTTAACTATGGCTACACCTTC. Encoded protein: CASTRDKLNYGYTF. The rearrangement joins TRBV5-1 to TRBJ1-2; perhaps TRBD1 as D (6 bases). V lost 6 bases and J lost 1, with 13 bases in between. This CDR3 region has 14 residues. Germline CDR1 and CDR2: SGHRS and YFSETQ. The full variable domain, in which reference TRBV5-1 and TRBJ1-2 provide the parts outside the CDR3, is KAGVTQTPRYLIKTRGQQVTLSCSPISGHRSVSWYQQTPGQGLQFLFEYFSETQRNKGNFPGRFSGRQFSNSRSEMNVSTLELGDSALYLCASTRDKLNYGYTFGSGTRLTVV.

The chain has TRBV7-2 and TRBJ2-3; TRBD2 aligns across 11 bases. The ends lost 1 base at V and 2 bases at J; junction bases unmatched: 8. This CDR3 is built from 18 residues. CDR1 and CDR2 from the germline V gene are SGHTA and FQGNSA. Written as DNA, the CDR3 is TGTGCCAGCAGCTTAGTGTCCCTAGCGGGGGGCCCCACAGATACGCAGTATTTT. This encodes CASSLVSLAGGPTDTQYF.

The chain combines TRBV28 with TRBJ2-3, with unresolved D. Deletions cut 8 bases from V and 2 bases from J, with 8 bases between. The CDR3 sequence is 12 residues long. In germline, CDR1 is MDHEN, CDR2 SYDVKM. This CDR3 is CASSATTDTQYF. The CDR3 DNA reads TGTGCCAGCTCAGCCACCACAGATACGCAGTATTTT.

Only a few counts were recorded for this clone. J is TRBJ1-5 and V is TRBV5-6, with TRBD1 matching over 10 bases. With 5 bases clipped from V and 5 bases from J, the junction kept 7 bases outside the gene matches. From germline, CDR1 is SGHDT and CDR2 YYEEEE. The CDR3 runs to 15 residues. CDR3 region: CASRLGQGVDQPQHF. CDR3 in DNA: TGTGCCAGCAGGCTCGGACAGGGGGTAGATCAGCCCCAGCATTTT.

The J gene is TRBJ1-2, the V gene TRBV19, with D unclear. V lost 5 bases and J lost 8, with 9 bases in between. The CDR3 totals 11 residues. Germline V gives CDR1 LNHDA, CDR2 SQIVND (reference sequence). CDR3 loop: CASSSLRGYTF. DNA of the CDR3: TGTGCCAGTAGTTCCCTTAGAGGCTACACCTTC. The full variable domain, rest sourced from reference TRBV19 and TRBJ1-2, is DGGITQSPKYLFRKEGQNVTLSCEQNLNHDAMYWYRQDPGQGLRLIYYSQIVNDFQKGDIAEGYSVSREKKESFPLTVTSAQKNPTAFYLCASSSLRGYTFGSGTRLTVV.

In its sample, this clone was seen a few times. This sequence joins TRBV30 and TRBJ1-2, with 8 bases that match TRBD1. Per germline, CDR1 GTSNPN and CDR2 SVGIG (reference sequence). V was clipped by 3 bases and J by 4 bases; unmatched bases: 7. This CDR3 is built from 14 residues. For the CDR3, the DNA is TGTGCCTGGAGAGACAGGGGAGTGTCCTATGGCTACACCTTC. Translated: CAWRDRGVSYGYTF.

V and J are TRBV19 and TRBJ2-3; D ambiguous. V was shortened by 3 bases and J by 0 bases, with 16 bases between the two germline ends. The CDR3 consists of 17 residues. Germline CDR1 reads LNHDA; CDR2 reads SQIVND (reference sequence). DNA of the CDR3: TGTGCCAGTAGTATTTCGCGAGGCGTGACTAGCACAGATACGCAGTATTTT. Translating it yields CASSISRGVTSTDTQYF.

Comments on this clone: Other DNA variants within this sample encode the same CDR3. V usage is TRBV9 and J usage is TRBJ1-3, with D unresolved. Trimming took off 0 bases at V and 6 bases at J, with 4 bases between the two ends. The V gene's germline CDR1 is SGDLS and CDR2 YYNGEE. The CDR3 is made up of 12 amino acids. This chain's CDR3 is CASSVEENTIYF. The CDR3 bases are TGTGCCAGCAGCGTAGAAGAAAACACCATATATTTT.

In its sample, this clone was seen a few times. The rearrangement links TRBV7-2 to TRBJ2-1; 8 bases fit TRBD2. With 4 bases clipped from V and 4 bases from J, the junction kept 6 bases outside the gene matches. CDR1 and CDR2 (germline): SGHTA, FQGNSA. This CDR3 has 15 amino acids. In nucleotides, the CDR3 is TGTGCCAGCAGCTCGGGGGGGACTTCATACAATGAGCAGTTCTTC. Amino acid sequence: CASSSGGTSYNEQFF.

The chain is built from TRBV29-1 and TRBJ1-1; D unresolved. CDR1 SQVTM and CDR2 ANQGSEA come from the germline V gene. The CDR3 is 12 residues long. V was shortened by 1 base and J by 7 bases, with 10 bases between the two germline ends. CDR3 coding DNA: TGCAGCGTTGAAGGGGCCGGCGGTGAAGCTTTCTTT. Amino acids: CSVEGAGGEAFF.

The table lists this clone with a few counts. The CDR3 spells CASSPGWGPKETQYF. The DNA of the CDR3 is TGCGCCAGCAGCCCGGGGTGGGGTCCTAAAGAGACCCAGTACTTC. The chain couples TRBV5-1 to TRBJ2-5; TRBD2 might be the D (5 bases). From germline, CDR1 is SGHRS and CDR2 YFSETQ. The CDR3 extends over 15 amino acids. V shed 4 bases and J shed 3 bases, with 16 bases lying between them. Supplemented by reference TRBV5-1 and TRBJ2-5, the full variable domain reads KAGVTQTPRYLIKTRGQQVTLSCSPISGHRSVSWYQQTPGQGLQFLFEYFSETQRNKGNFPGRFSGRQFSNSRSEMNVSTLELGDSALYLCASSPGWGPKETQYFGPGTRLLVL.

There are a few counts of this clone. This chain joins TRBV5-1 and TRBJ1-6; 7 bases map to TRBD1. This CDR3 has 14 amino acids. V trimming: 1 base; J trimming: 8 bases; junction bases outside the gene matches: 3. Per germline, CDR1 SGHRS and CDR2 YFSETQ. CDR3 sequence: CASSLQGEDSPLHF. The CDR3 nucleotides are TGCGCCAGCAGCTTGCAGGGGGAGGATTCACCCCTCCACTTT.

The chain recombines TRBV2 with TRBJ2-7; 9 bases are shared with TRBD2. This CDR3 region has 15 residues. CDR1 SNHLY and CDR2 FYNNEI come from the germline V gene. Trimming at V came to 2 bases and at J to 7 bases, leaving 9 bases not matched to a gene. CDR3 DNA: TGTGCCAGCAGTGAAATGGTAGCGGGGGTCAAGGAGCAGTACTTC. Protein product: CASSEMVAGVKEQYF.

The V gene is TRBV2, the J gene TRBJ1-4; no clear D. The germline gives CDR1 SNHLY, CDR2 FYNNEI. Trimming removed 7 bases from V and 8 bases from J, with 8 bases in between. CDR3 length: 11 residues. As DNA, the CDR3 is TGTGCCAGCACCGGCCCCGAAAAACTGTTTTTT. This sequence encodes CASTGPEKLFF.

This clone was counted only a few times. The chain employs TRBV11-2 and TRBJ1-5; D uncertain. Germline lookup yields CDR1 SGHAT and CDR2 FQNNGV. Between the trimmed V and J ends, which lost 0 bases and 7 bases, there was a span of 7 bases. The CDR3 has 13 residues. The CDR3 sequence is CASSLESQQPQHF. CDR3 coding DNA: TGTGCCAGCAGCTTAGAATCTCAACAGCCCCAGCATTTT.

CDR3 loop: CASTRGRGTEVNTGELFF. The CDR3 coding sequence is TGTGCCAGCACCCGAGGGAGGGGTACAGAAGTGAACACCGGGGAGCTGTTTTTT. The chain has TRBV14 and TRBJ2-2, with 7 bases matching TRBD2. The CDR3 runs 18 residues. J gave up 1 base and V 7 bases, and 15 bases lay outside the gene matches. Germline loops: CDR1 SGHDN, CDR2 FVKESK.

This clone came up a few times. This sequence joins TRBV5-1 and TRBJ1-2; TRBD1 matches 10 bases. After removal of 6 bases from V and 4 bases from J, the junction contained 6 bases not matched to a gene. The CDR3 length is 14 residues. CDR1 and CDR2 (germline): SGHRS, YFSETQ. The CDR3 sequence: CASKQTGGPYGYTF. As DNA, the CDR3 is TGCGCCAGCAAACAGACAGGGGGCCCCTATGGCTACACCTTC. The full variable domain, its missing parts supplied by reference TRBV5-1 and TRBJ1-2, is KAGVTQTPRYLIKTRGQQVTLSCSPISGHRSVSWYQQTPGQGLQFLFEYFSETQRNKGNFPGRFSGRQFSNSRSEMNVSTLELGDSALYLCASKQTGGPYGYTFGSGTRLTVV.

The genes are TRBV10-3 and TRBJ2-3; a possible D gene is TRBD1 (5 bases). V was shortened by 2 bases and J by 9 bases, with 12 bases between the two germline ends. Germline CDR1 ENHRY, CDR2 SYGVKD. The CDR3 runs to 13 residues. The CDR3: CAISEGAEGTQYF. The DNA for the CDR3 is TGTGCCATCAGTGAGGGGGCCGAAGGCACGCAGTATTTT.

The V and J genes are TRBV7-9 and TRBJ1-2, with unresolved D. The V gene's germline CDR1 is SEHNR and CDR2 FQNEAQ (reference sequence). The length of the CDR3 is 14 residues. V lost 2 bases and J 2 bases, leaving 9 bases between the germline ends. The CDR3 protein is CASSLPPGNYGYTF. The CDR3, as DNA: TGTGCCAGCAGCTTACCCCCGGGGAACTATGGCTACACCTTC.

This clone has just a few counts. The chain has TRBV18 and TRBJ2-1; D call uncertain. Germline V lookup: CDR1 KGHSH, CDR2 LQKENI. The V end lost 3 bases, the J end lost 10 bases, and 13 bases lay between the germline ends. This CDR3 region has 13 residues. Written as DNA, the CDR3 is TGTGCCAGCTCACCCGATACTGGCGCCGAGCAGTTCTTC. Translation gives CASSPDTGAEQFF.

The chain recombines TRBV7-2 with TRBJ1-2, with D possibly matching TRBD1 (5 bases). Germline CDR1 is SGHTA and CDR2 is FQGNSA. Trimming shortened V by 8 bases and J by 4 bases, and 14 bases separated the two germline ends. The CDR3 runs 13 residues. The chain's CDR3 is CASQPRVGYGYTF. CDR3 DNA: TGTGCCAGCCAACCCAGGGTTGGCTATGGCTACACCTTC.

This clone was counted between two and nine times. The chain combines TRBV15 with TRBJ2-3; 7 positions agree with TRBD1. From germline, CDR1 is LNHNV and CDR2 YYDKDF (reference sequence). The CDR3 has 16 residues. The ends lost 1 base at V and 5 bases at J; junction bases unmatched: 9. CDR3 in DNA: TGTGCCACCAGCAGAGGCAAGGGGGCCAAGGTAGATACGCAGTATTTT. It translates to CATSRGKGAKVDTQYF. The full variable domain, in which reference TRBV15 and TRBJ2-3 provide the parts outside the CDR3, is DAMVIQNPRYQVTQFGKPVTLSCSQTLNHNVMYWYQQKSSQAPKLLFHYYDKDFNNEADTPDNFQSRRPNTSFCFLDIRSPGLGDTAMYLCATSRGKGAKVDTQYFGPGTRLTVL.

In this sample, this clone turned up a few times. This chain joins TRBV5-4 and TRBJ2-3; 8 bases are shared with TRBD2. The V and J ends lost 3 bases and 6 bases, in that order; junction bases with no gene match: 9. From germline, CDR1 is SGHNT and CDR2 YYREEE (reference sequence). CDR3 length equals 15 residues. The CDR3 DNA reads TGTGCCAGCAGCTCAGAAGCGGGGGCCCGGGATACGCAGTATTTT. It specifies CASSSEAGARDTQYF.

This clone has a handful of counts. The chain recombines TRBV28 with TRBJ1-6, with a weak D call TRBD1 (5 bases). With 3 bases removed from V and 9 bases from J, the gap between germline ends came to 15 bases. This CDR3 spans 15 amino acids. Germline CDR1 reads MDHEN; CDR2 reads SYDVKM. CDR3 sequence reads: CASSLGEFSGSPLHF. In DNA form, the CDR3 reads TGTGCCAGCAGTTTGGGGGAGTTTTCAGGTTCACCCCTCCACTTT.

This chain joins TRBV10-3 and TRBJ2-2, with 12 bases matching TRBD2. Losses at the gene ends were 4 bases for V and 2 bases for J; bases not matched to a gene: 5. The CDR3 contains 17 residues. Per germline, CDR1 ENHRY and CDR2 SYGVKD. CDR3 sequence reads: CAISAATSGGNTGELFF. The CDR3 DNA sequence: TGTGCCATCAGTGCCGCGACTAGCGGGGGTAACACCGGGGAGCTGTTTTTT.